This is a list of T cell receptor beta chains from one sample in a study of blood T cell repertoires in COVID-19. Sequencing used immunoSEQ multiplex PCR; TCRdb keeps in-frame clones, though not all of them. The sample includes around 100,000 clones, 86% seen only once; the top ten take approximately 4%. The sample consisted of peripheral blood. Receptor source: a man aged 40-49 years with acute or convalescent COVID-19. CDR3s include the opening cysteine and the closing phenylalanine or tryptophan.

J gene,V gene,CDR3 protein
TRBJ1-1,TRBV19,CASTGPRGGDRTEAFF
TRBJ1-6,TRBV27,CASAVTGGAGSPLHF
TRBJ2-2,TRBV5-1,CASSLAYASGRGTGELFF
TRBJ1-3,TRBV12-5,CASGLGQVGNTIYF
TRBJ2-2,TRBV19,CASKGPGTGELFF
TRBJ1-5,TRBV19,CAISDRSGQPQHF
TRBJ1-5,TRBV7-8,CASSLVGNQPQHF
TRBJ1-5,TRBV20-1,CSASGQGDQPQHF
TRBJ2-1,TRBV3-1/TRBV3-2,CASSQVGGLGEQFF
TRBJ2-3,TRBV19,CASSPRDRVLEDTQYF
TRBJ1-5,TRBV18,CASSLSREAPQHF
TRBJ1-1,TRBV4-1,CASSQEPGHREAFF
TRBJ2-7,TRBV5-5,CASSQGRGNYEQYF
TRBJ2-7,TRBV9,CASSVTVSSYEQYF
TRBJ1-4,TRBV4-3,CASSQNPATGYEKLFF
TRBJ1-1,TRBV5-1,CASSLQPGAGGTEAFF
TRBJ1-3,TRBV7-8,CASSLETGVGNTIYF